The 16 T cell receptor beta chains below all came from one sample that was sequenced in a study of T cell responses to AZD1222 COVID-19 vaccine (dated by TCRdb to 2020 to 2022). The library was obtained by the immunoSEQ multiplex PCR assay. TCRdb provides this immuneACCESS table in a form limited to in-frame rearrangements. Some clones are lacking; in checked studies, under half of them reflect an unresolved V gene, and why the rest are absent is not known. This sample comprises about 100,000 clones, less than 90% of them detected only once. Jointly, the top ten make up 16% of the sample. Sample time point, as interpreted from the label and publication: baseline before first vaccination. Specimen: peripheral blood, collected on day 0 of AZD1222 vaccination. Source of these receptors: an adult in good health.

This chain uses TRBV28 with TRBJ1-1; D might be TRBD1 (5 bases). V lost 6 bases and J lost 5, with 7 bases in between. The CDR3 is 11 amino acids. CDR1 is MDHEN and CDR2 is SYDVKM in the germline V gene. CDR3 residues: CASRRGTEAFF. CDR3 coding DNA: TGTGCCAGCAGGAGGGGTACTGAAGCTTTCTTT.

The chain carries TRBV3-1 (or the pseudogene TRBV3-2) and TRBJ1-4; a possible D gene is TRBD1 (6 bases). V lost 5 bases, J lost 5 bases, and 9 bases lay in between. The CDR3 contains 13 residues. In germline, CDR1 is LGHDT, CDR2 YNNKEL (reference sequence). CDR3 in amino acids: CASSGTGNEKLFF. For the CDR3, the DNA is TGTGCCAGCAGCGGCACAGGGAATGAAAAACTGTTTTTT.

This sequence joins TRBV5-1 and TRBJ2-1; D tentatively reads TRBD1 or TRBD2 (5 bases each). V shed 3 bases and J shed 4 bases, with 14 bases lying between them. Germline V CDR1 and CDR2: SGHRS, YFSETQ. The CDR3 length is 15 residues. DNA of the CDR3: TGCGCCAGCAGCTCTTCCGGGACGGATTACAATGAGCAGTTCTTC. It codes for CASSSSGTDYNEQFF.

J is TRBJ2-2 and V is TRBV5-4; D may be TRBD1 or TRBD2 (5 bases each). This CDR3 has 15 amino acids. Trimming pared 3 bases from V and 1 base from J, leaving 10 bases between. The germline V gene has CDR1 SGHNT and CDR2 YYREEE (reference sequence). CDR3 loop: CASSWGRLNTGELFF. CDR3 bases: TGTGCCAGCAGCTGGGGACGCCTGAACACCGGGGAGCTGTTTTTT.

This sequence joins TRBV19 and TRBJ1-2; D remains ambiguous. With 2 bases removed from V and 0 bases from J, the gap between germline ends came to 7 bases. Germline-derived CDR1 and CDR2 are LNHDA and SQIVND (reference sequence). This CDR3 comprises 14 residues. CDR3 protein: CASSIWGANYGYTF. The CDR3 nucleotides read TGTGCCAGTAGTATATGGGGAGCTAACTATGGCTACACCTTC.

This sequence joins TRBV5-1 and TRBJ1-2; the D gene is possibly TRBD1 (5 bases). This CDR3 is built from 16 residues. Trimming removed 0 bases from V and 5 bases from J, with 17 bases in between. Germline V CDR1 and CDR2: SGHRS, YFSETQ. DNA for the CDR3: TGCGCCAGCAGCTTGGGGAGCCTTAAGGGACTTTATGGCTACACCTTC. This codes for CASSLGSLKGLYGYTF.

The chain joins TRBV2 to TRBJ1-4, with 7 nucleotides matching TRBD1. The V and J ends lost 6 bases and 0 bases, in that order; junction bases with no gene match: 7. Germline CDR1 and CDR2: SNHLY and FYNNEI. This CDR3 spans 16 amino acids. The CDR3 loop reads CASSRDRTATNEKLFF. The DNA for the CDR3 is TGTGCCAGCAGCCGGGACAGAACTGCAACTAATGAAAAACTGTTTTTT.

V gene TRBV5-1 combines with J gene TRBJ2-1; TRBD2 agrees at 10 bases. The CDR3 has 15 residues. Germline V lookup: CDR1 SGHRS, CDR2 YFSETQ. The V segment lost 0 bases and the J segment 4 bases; nucleotides outside the gene matches: 1. The CDR3 DNA reads TGCGCCAGCAGCTTGGTAGCGGGAGGTTACAATGAGCAGTTCTTC. This translates into CASSLVAGGYNEQFF.

V is TRBV2 and J is TRBJ1-2; 7 nucleotides agree with TRBD1. This CDR3 is 15 amino acids long. The germline CDR1 and CDR2 sequences are SNHLY and FYNNEI. The trim removed 1 base at V and 2 bases at J, leaving 4 bases unmatched. CDR3 sequence reads: CASSEGAGQNYGYTF. The DNA of the CDR3 is TGTGCCAGCAGTGAAGGGGCGGGACAGAACTATGGCTACACCTTC.

This chain links TRBV18 with TRBJ1-4, with 10 bases identical to TRBD1. The CDR3 contains 18 residues. Trimming cost V 3 bases and J 2 bases; bases outside gene matches: 9. Germline loops: CDR1 KGHSH, CDR2 LQKENI. CDR3 in DNA: TGTGCCAGCTCACCTCTATTGGGACAGGGGATCACTAATGAAAAACTGTTTTTT. Its translation is CASSPLLGQGITNEKLFF.

The V and J genes are TRBV28 and TRBJ2-6; D is unresolved. V was clipped by 3 bases and J by 2 bases, with 8 bases between them. This CDR3 is built from 15 residues. Germline values: CDR1 MDHEN, CDR2 SYDVKM. CDR3: CASSFEAPGANVLTF. As DNA, the CDR3 is TGTGCCAGCAGTTTCGAAGCCCCTGGGGCCAACGTCCTGACTTTC.

The CDR3 loop reads CASSKGQIRHCTF. The CDR3 DNA follows: TGTGCCAGCAGCAAGGGACAGATCCGTCATTGCACCTTC. The chain has TRBV21-1 and TRBJ1-2; the DNA was not compared with TRBD1, the D call given in the table. TRBV21-1 is a known pseudogene. There are 13 residues in the CDR3.

The V gene is TRBV21-1, the J gene TRBJ2-4; the table's D call TRBD1 went unverified against the DNA. TRBV21-1 represents a pseudogene. This CDR3 has 11 residues. CDR3 loop: CASSQGVGQYF. CDR3 DNA: TGTGCCAGCAGCCAAGGCGTGGGCCAGTACTTC.

The CDR3 spells CASSLFGDYNEQFF. CDR3 DNA: TGTGCCAGCAGCTTGTTCGGGGATTACAATGAGCAGTTCTTC. The chain recombines TRBV5-4 with TRBJ2-1; the D gene is possibly TRBD2 (5 bases). Germline CDR1 SGHNT, CDR2 YYREEE (reference sequence). The CDR3 runs 14 residues. Trimming removed 1 base at V and 4 bases at J, with 9 bases between.

This clone showed up just once. The V gene is TRBV10-3, the J gene TRBJ1-1, with D perhaps TRBD1 (6 bases). This CDR3 has 13 amino acids. Trimming took off 6 bases at V and 8 bases at J, with 16 bases between the two ends. The germline V gene has CDR1 ENHRY and CDR2 SYGVKD. The CDR3 region is CAISLGQGQEAFF. The CDR3, as DNA: TGTGCCATCAGCCTCGGGCAGGGGCAGGAAGCTTTCTTT.

This chain joins TRBV30 and TRBJ1-6; TRBD1 is a possible D gene (5 bases). The CDR3 covers 14 residues. Trimming removed 3 bases from V and 8 bases from J, with 14 bases in between. CDR1 GTSNPN and CDR2 SVGIG come from the germline V gene (reference sequence). In DNA form, the CDR3 reads TGTGCCTGGAGACCCCAGGGACCAGATTCACCCCTCCACTTT. It yields the protein CAWRPQGPDSPLHF.